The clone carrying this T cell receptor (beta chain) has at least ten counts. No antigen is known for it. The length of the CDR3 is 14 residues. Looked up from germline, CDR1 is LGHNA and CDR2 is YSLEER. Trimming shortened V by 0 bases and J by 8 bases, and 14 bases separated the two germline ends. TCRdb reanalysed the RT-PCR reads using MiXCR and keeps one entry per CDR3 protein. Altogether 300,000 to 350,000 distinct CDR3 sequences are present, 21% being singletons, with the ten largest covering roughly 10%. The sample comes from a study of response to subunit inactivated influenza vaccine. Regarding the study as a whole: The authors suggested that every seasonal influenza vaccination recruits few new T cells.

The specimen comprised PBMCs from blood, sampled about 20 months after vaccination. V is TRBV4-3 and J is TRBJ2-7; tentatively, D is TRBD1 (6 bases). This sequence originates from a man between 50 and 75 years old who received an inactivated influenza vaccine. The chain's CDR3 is CASSQDLGALKQYF. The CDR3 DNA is TGCGCCAGCAGCCAAGATTTGGGGGCCCTCAAGCAGTACTTC.